One sample yielded the 24 T cell receptor beta chains listed below, sequenced in a study of technical replicates of blood from a handful of donors. Libraries were prepared by immunoSEQ multiplex PCR; TCRdb keeps only in-frame clonotypes and omits some of them. The sample has about 76,000 clones, around 94% seen once. The sequenced material came from T cells isolated from PBMCs. The receptor set was obtained from a human donor in good health.

This clone was seen more than once but under ten times. This sequence joins TRBV7-9 and TRBJ2-3, with 11 nucleotides matching TRBD2. Germline-derived CDR1 and CDR2 are SEHNR and FQNEAQ (reference sequence). The junction had 8 bases not matched to a gene; V was cut back by 1 base and J by 8 bases. The CDR3 spans 16 residues. The CDR3 sequence: CASSLEASSGRFTQYF. CDR3 DNA sequence: TGTGCCAGCAGCTTAGAGGCGTCTAGCGGGAGGTTTACGCAGTATTTT.

A few counts support this clone. The chain employs TRBV10-3 and TRBJ2-3; a weak D match, TRBD1 (6 bases). The germline CDR1 and CDR2 sequences are ENHRY and SYGVKD. The CDR3 is 18 amino acids. Trimming took off 0 bases at V and 2 bases at J, with 18 bases between the two ends. As DNA, the CDR3 is TGTGCCATCAGTGAGTCCGGTCCAGGACAGTTGACCACAGATACGCAGTATTTT. It encodes CAISESGPGQLTTDTQYF.

The rearrangement uses TRBV4-2 and TRBJ2-7; D ambiguous. The CDR3 runs to 12 residues. V lost 4 bases and J lost 0, with 4 bases in between. Per germline, CDR1 LGHNA and CDR2 YNFKEQ. In nucleotides, the CDR3 is TGTGCCAGCAGCCCGAGCTCCTACGAGCAGTACTTC. This encodes CASSPSSYEQYF.

V usage is TRBV29-1 and J usage is TRBJ2-7, with 7 bases that match TRBD1. Germline V gives CDR1 SQVTM, CDR2 ANQGSEA. Trimming at V came to 5 bases and at J to 4 bases, leaving 8 bases not matched to a gene. CDR3 size: 13 residues. CDR3 DNA sequence: TGCAGCGTTCAGACAGGGACAACTTACGAGCAGTACTTC. Protein: CSVQTGTTYEQYF.

The chain employs TRBV19 and TRBJ2-2, with a tentative D call TRBD2 (5 bases). Trimming removed 7 bases at V and 4 bases at J, with 16 bases between. The CDR3 length is 15 residues. CDR1 is LNHDA and CDR2 is SQIVND in the germline V gene (reference sequence). CDR3 sequence: CASTIGLAGTGELFF. For the CDR3, the DNA is TGTGCCAGTACCATCGGCCTAGCAGGCACCGGGGAGCTGTTTTTT.

This rearrangement joins TRBV4-3 to TRBJ2-7; D is possibly TRBD2 (5 bases). Trimming shortened V by 4 bases and J by 2 bases, and 12 bases separated the two germline ends. The CDR3 is 14 amino acids. Germline V gene data show CDR1 as LGHNA and CDR2 as YSLEER. In DNA form, the CDR3 reads TGCGCCAGCAGCCCGGAGGACTCAGCCTACGAGCAGTACTTC. It yields the protein CASSPEDSAYEQYF.

This rearrangement joins TRBV2 to TRBJ2-2, with a weak D call TRBD2 (6 bases). The germline V gene encodes CDR1 SNHLY and CDR2 FYNNEI. The V end was cut by 5 bases, the J end by 1 base, with 11 bases between. The CDR3 runs 15 residues. The CDR3 DNA follows: TGTGCCAGCAGTCGGGACTCCGAGAACACCGGGGAGCTGTTTTTT. As protein: CASSRDSENTGELFF.

The chain employs TRBV11-2 and TRBJ2-7, with D uncertain. V was pared by 0 bases and J by 3 bases, with 6 bases between. This CDR3 is built from 13 residues. Germline V gene sequence: CDR1 SGHAT, CDR2 FQNNGV. DNA of the CDR3: TGTGCCAGCAGCTTAGATCTGAGCTACGAGCAGTACTTC. It yields the protein CASSLDLSYEQYF.

The V gene is TRBV6-5, the J gene TRBJ1-2; 9 nucleotides agree with TRBD1. V shed 7 bases, J shed 8 bases, and the junction held 5 bases outside the gene matches. Germline V gene sequence: CDR1 MNHEY, CDR2 SVGAGI. CDR3 length: 12 residues. The CDR3 sequence: CASNGQGLGYTF. The DNA of the CDR3 is TGTGCCAGCAATGGACAGGGGTTAGGCTACACCTTC.

CDR3 in DNA: TGTGCCAGCAGCGTAGGAGAACAGGGGCCCTATGGCTACACCTTC. This sequence encodes CASSVGEQGPYGYTF. This chain connects TRBV9 to TRBJ1-2, with 7 bases identical to TRBD1. CDR1 is SGDLS, CDR2 YYNGEE, per germline. The CDR3 is 15 amino acids. Unmatched junction bases numbered 6, after V lost 0 bases and J lost 4 bases.

This clone was seen once. This sequence joins TRBV25-1 and TRBJ2-2; a weak D match, TRBD1 (6 bases). The CDR3 sequence is 14 residues long. Germline V lookup: CDR1 MGHDK, CDR2 SYGVNS. V was pared by 6 bases and J by 1 base, with 9 bases between. The CDR3 DNA follows: TGTGCCAGCAGGGACAGCTTGAACACCGGGGAGCTGTTTTTT. As protein: CASRDSLNTGELFF.

This chain connects TRBV7-3 to TRBJ2-2; TRBD1 aligns across 7 bases. There are 14 residues in the CDR3. In germline, CDR1 is SGHTA, CDR2 FQGTGA. The V and J ends lost 5 bases and 3 bases, in that order; junction bases with no gene match: 3. The CDR3: CASSLTGYTGELFF. DNA for the CDR3: TGTGCCAGCAGCCTGACAGGGTACACCGGGGAGCTGTTTTTT.

This sequence joins TRBV29-1 and TRBJ2-6, with D uncertain. V was trimmed by 4 bases and J by 0 bases, leaving 10 bases between them. CDR1 and CDR2 from the germline V gene are SQVTM and ANQGSEA. CDR3 size: 15 residues. The CDR3: CSVVLGYSGANVLTF. DNA of the CDR3: TGCAGCGTTGTTCTAGGCTACTCTGGGGCCAACGTCCTGACTTTC.

The gene calls are TRBV27 and TRBJ1-5; possibly TRBD1 for D (6 bases). The V end was cut by 6 bases, the J end by 0 bases, with 12 bases between. Per germline, CDR1 MNHEY and CDR2 SMNVEV (reference sequence). The CDR3 spans 15 residues. CDR3 DNA sequence: TGTGCCAGCAGATGGACAGTGAATAGCAATCAGCCCCAGCATTTT. Translated: CASRWTVNSNQPQHF.

The gene calls are TRBV14 and TRBJ1-2; 7 bases line up with TRBD1. This CDR3 is 15 amino acids long. Germline trimming cut 0 bases from V and 8 bases from J; bases unmatched to any gene: 9. From germline, CDR1 is SGHDN and CDR2 FVKESK. As DNA, the CDR3 is TGTGCCAGCAGCCAAGAGATAAGGGGGCAAAGGGGCTACACCTTC. Protein product: CASSQEIRGQRGYTF.

CDR3 bases: TGTGCCAGCAGGCGACAGGCTGAAGCTTTCTTT. Translation: CASRRQAEAFF. The chain joins TRBV6-6 to TRBJ1-1, with D perhaps matching TRBD1 (6 bases). Per germline, CDR1 MNHNY and CDR2 SVGAGI (reference sequence). The CDR3 loop spans 11 amino acids. Trimming pared 6 bases from V and 6 bases from J, leaving 8 bases between.

The chain couples TRBV19 to TRBJ1-5; 7 positions agree with TRBD1. The CDR3 spans 15 residues. The ends lost 8 bases at V and 4 bases at J; junction bases unmatched: 11. CDR1 and CDR2 from the germline V gene are LNHDA and SQIVND (reference sequence). CDR3 sequence: CASLRTGSLNQPQHF. In DNA, the CDR3 is TGTGCCAGTCTGAGGACAGGTTCGCTTAATCAGCCCCAGCATTTT. Full variable domain (remainder filled in from reference TRBV19 and TRBJ1-5): DGGITQSPKYLFRKEGQNVTLSCEQNLNHDAMYWYRQDPGQGLRLIYYSQIVNDFQKGDIAEGYSVSREKKESFPLTVTSAQKNPTAFYLCASLRTGSLNQPQHFGDGTRLSIL.

The genes are TRBV9 and TRBJ1-1; 11 positions match TRBD1. The CDR3 sequence is 16 residues long. From germline, CDR1 is SGDLS and CDR2 YYNGEE. The J segment lost 2 bases and the V segment lost 5 bases, leaving 8 bases of the junction unmatched. CDR3 amino acids: CASRAPGTGGNTEAFF. As DNA, the CDR3 is TGTGCCAGCAGAGCCCCCGGGACAGGGGGTAACACTGAAGCTTTCTTT.

The V gene is TRBV27, the J gene TRBJ2-1, with 14 bases identical to TRBD2. Per germline, CDR1 MNHEY and CDR2 SMNVEV (reference sequence). The CDR3 extends over 15 amino acids. V dropped 8 bases and J dropped 9; count of bases not matched to a gene: 9. The chain's CDR3 is CASSPGTSGRGEQFF. The CDR3 bases are TGTGCCAGCTCCCCCGGGACTAGCGGGAGAGGTGAGCAGTTCTTC.

The chain combines TRBV27 with TRBJ2-7, with 7 bases fitting TRBD2. Germline-derived CDR1 and CDR2 are MNHEY and SMNVEV (reference sequence). The trim removed 4 bases at V and 9 bases at J, leaving 6 bases unmatched. This CDR3 has 12 residues. Here the CDR3 DNA reads TGTGCCAGCAGTTCCTGGGGGGGTTGGCAGTACTTC. Its protein product is CASSSWGGWQYF.

The V gene is TRBV4-1, the J gene TRBJ2-1, with TRBD2 matching over 14 bases. This CDR3 is 16 amino acids long. The germline V gene encodes CDR1 MGHRA and CDR2 YSYEKL. V shed 1 base and J 7 bases; nucleotides not matched to a gene: 3. The CDR3 bases are TGCGCCAGCAGCCAAGGGGGACTAGCGGGAGAGAATGAGCAGTTCTTC. Translation gives CASSQGGLAGENEQFF.

V and J are TRBV2 and TRBJ1-1; 7 bases align to TRBD1. CDR3 length equals 13 residues. Germline-derived CDR1 and CDR2 are SNHLY and FYNNEI. The trim removed 6 bases at V and 10 bases at J, leaving 11 bases unmatched. Here the CDR3 reads CASSGEGAVRAFF. Here the CDR3 DNA reads TGTGCCAGCAGCGGAGAGGGGGCCGTTAGAGCTTTCTTT.

This clone was seen only once. The chain employs TRBV28 and TRBJ1-5, with a possible D match to TRBD1 (6 bases). Trimming cost V 7 bases and J 6 bases, with 13 bases left between them. The CDR3 runs to 13 residues. CDR1 and CDR2 from the germline V gene are MDHEN and SYDVKM. The CDR3 sequence: CASTPGGGQPQHF. The CDR3 DNA reads as TGTGCCAGCACCCCGGGGGGCGGTCAGCCCCAGCATTTT.

The chain has TRBV4-3 and TRBJ1-2, with D unclear. CDR1 is LGHNA and CDR2 is YSLEER in the germline V gene. The CDR3 has 15 residues. The V and J ends lost 1 base and 0 bases respectively, with 9 bases between them. The CDR3 sequence is CASSQATAANYGYTF. In nucleotides, the CDR3 is TGCGCCAGCAGCCAAGCCACAGCTGCTAACTATGGCTACACCTTC.